Presented here are 30 T cell receptor beta chains from one specimen sequenced in a study of T-cell memory formation after mild COVID-19. Using its own MiXCR run on the 5' RACE reads, TCRdb lists one record per CDR3 protein. The sample includes around 310,000 distinct CDR3 sequences, 20% of them seen just once. Sequences were obtained from PBMCs or a T cell subset sorted from them (not recorded which). The receptors originated from a man younger than 30 who had mild COVID-19 (a few samples of this study predate the infection). Cell type and time point are not known.

This clonotype was observed a few times. CDR3 sequence reads: CASSFKDSYNEQFF. The CDR3 DNA reads as TGCGCCAGCAGCTTTAAGGACAGTTACAATGAGCAGTTCTTC. The chain recombines TRBV5-1 with TRBJ2-1, with D perhaps matching TRBD1 (6 bases). Germline loops: CDR1 SGHRS, CDR2 YFSETQ. Trimming stripped 2 bases from V and 4 bases from J, with 10 bases between. This CDR3 is built from 14 residues.

This clonotype has only a few counts. CDR3 sequence reads: CASSQVGGSNEKLFF. CDR3 sequence (DNA): TGTGCCAGCAGCCAAGTAGGGGGATCAAATGAAAAACTGTTTTTT. The rearrangement joins TRBV4-2 to TRBJ1-4, with a possible D match to TRBD1 (6 bases). This CDR3 has 15 residues. V gave up 1 base and J gave up 5 bases, with 11 bases separating them. Germline CDR1 and CDR2: LGHNA and YNFKEQ.

The rearrangement joins TRBV20-1 to TRBJ1-2; no reliable D call. V lost 6 bases to trimming and J lost 3 bases, with 14 bases between them. The length of the CDR3 is 13 residues. The germline CDR1 and CDR2 sequences are DFQATT and SNEGSKA (reference sequence). The chain's CDR3 is CSANFGLDYGYTF. The CDR3 coding sequence is TGCAGTGCCAACTTCGGGCTCGACTATGGCTACACCTTC.

CDR3 sequence reads: CASSPTRSLDTDTQYF. The DNA of the CDR3 is TGTGCCAGTAGTCCAACTAGGTCGTTGGACACAGATACGCAGTATTTT. The V gene is TRBV19, the J gene TRBJ2-3, with TRBD2 as a possible D gene (5 bases). Germline V CDR1 and CDR2: LNHDA, SQIVND (reference sequence). The V and J ends lost 5 bases and 2 bases respectively, with 17 bases between them. This CDR3 has 16 amino acids.

The chain is built from TRBV18 and TRBJ1-2; 8 positions match TRBD1. The CDR3 consists of 14 residues. The germline V gene encodes CDR1 KGHSH and CDR2 LQKENI. The trim removed 7 bases at V and 4 bases at J, leaving 8 bases unmatched. CDR3 nucleotide sequence: TGTGCCAGCTTCGCCGGGGACAGGTCCTATGGCTACACCTTC. Protein: CASFAGDRSYGYTF.

This clonotype was observed many times. This clone may be a read error of a much larger clone one base away. This chain joins TRBV15 and TRBJ1-5; the D is unclear. The CDR3 spans 12 residues. V lost 0 bases to trimming and J lost 4 bases, with 1 base between them. Germline lookup yields CDR1 LNHNV and CDR2 YYDKDF (reference sequence). The CDR3 here is CATSRENQPQHF. Here the CDR3 DNA reads TGTGCCACCAGCAGAGAAAATCAGCCCCAGCATTTT.

This clonotype occurred a few times. J is TRBJ2-7 and V is TRBV10-2; TRBD1 is a possible D gene (6 bases). Trimming cost V 6 bases and J 1 base, with 10 bases left between them. Germline V lookup: CDR1 WSHSY, CDR2 SAAADI. The CDR3 sequence is 13 residues long. In DNA, the CDR3 is TGCGCCAGCAGAGACCAGGGGTCCTACGAGCAGTACTTC. Translated: CASRDQGSYEQYF.

The table lists this clonotype with a few counts. J is TRBJ2-3 and V is TRBV7-6; D is unclear. Germline values: CDR1 SGHVS, CDR2 FNYEAQ. The CDR3 runs to 16 residues. V shed 2 bases and J shed 0 bases, with 12 bases lying between them. This CDR3 is CASSLTRAISTDTQYF. In DNA form, the CDR3 reads TGTGCCAGCAGCTTAACCAGAGCTATTAGCACAGATACGCAGTATTTT. The complete variable domain, with remaining parts taken from reference TRBV7-6 and TRBJ2-3, reads GAGVSQSPRYKVTKRGQDVALRCDPISGHVSLYWYRQALGQGPEFLTYFNYEAQQDKSGLPNDRFSAERPEGSISTLTIQRTEQRDSAMYRCASSLTRAISTDTQYFGPGTRLTVL.

This sequence joins TRBV12-3 or TRBV12-4 and TRBJ1-2, with 7 bases that match TRBD1. The CDR3 extends over 14 amino acids. Trimming cost V 5 bases and J 10 bases; bases outside gene matches: 13. The CDR3 spells CASSAYRGLRDYTF. CDR3 nucleotides: TGTGCCAGCAGTGCTTACAGGGGCCTCCGTGACTACACCTTC.

Many counts were recorded for this clonotype. In DNA, the CDR3 is TGTGCCAGCAGTTACTGGTCTGGGGGGACAGCGAACTATGGCTACACCTTC. It encodes CASSYWSGGTANYGYTF. The J gene is TRBJ1-2, the V gene TRBV6-6; TRBD1 agrees at 7 bases. This CDR3 has 17 amino acids. CDR1 and CDR2 (germline): MNHNY, SVGAGI (reference sequence). V trimming: 1 base; J trimming: 2 bases; junction bases outside the gene matches: 10.

The V call is TRBV7-6, the J call TRBJ2-7, with a possible D match to TRBD1 (6 bases). Per the germline V gene, CDR1 is SGHVS and CDR2 is FNYEAQ. The CDR3 has 17 residues. The V gene lost 6 bases and the J gene lost 4 bases, with 25 bases spanning the gap. The CDR3 here is CASSTGIYRARRYEQYF. The CDR3 nucleotides read TGTGCCAGCAGTACTGGAATCTACAGGGCCCGTAGGTACGAGCAGTACTTC. Looking up the rest from reference TRBV7-6 and TRBJ2-7 gives the full variable domain: GAGVSQSPRYKVTKRGQDVALRCDPISGHVSLYWYRQALGQGPEFLTYFNYEAQQDKSGLPNDRFSAERPEGSISTLTIQRTEQRDSAMYRCASSTGIYRARRYEQYFGPGTRLTVT.

The chain combines TRBV3-1 with TRBJ1-2; D gene ambiguous. Trimming took 4 bases from V and 7 from J, leaving 19 bases between them. The CDR3 runs 15 residues. From germline, CDR1 is LGHDT and CDR2 YNNKEL (reference sequence). The CDR3 DNA reads as TGTGCCAGCAGCCCCCGACGGAAATATCTGGCTGGCTACACCTTC. It yields the protein CASSPRRKYLAGYTF.

A few counts support this clonotype. The chain joins TRBV4-1 to TRBJ2-2; 7 bases are a match to TRBD1. The V and J ends lost 2 bases and 2 bases, in that order; junction bases with no gene match: 5. The CDR3 has 16 amino acids. From germline, CDR1 is MGHRA and CDR2 YSYEKL. CDR3: CASSQTGTVNTGELFF. CDR3 bases: TGCGCCAGCAGCCAAACCGGGACAGTTAACACCGGGGAGCTGTTTTTT.

This clonotype was observed a few times. The V call is TRBV20-1, the J call TRBJ1-3; D might be TRBD1 (5 bases). Germline lookup yields CDR1 DFQATT and CDR2 SNEGSKA (reference sequence). The CDR3 runs to 15 residues. V was shortened by 0 bases and J by 4 bases, with 13 bases between the two germline ends. CDR3 residues: CSARDPTEFGNTIYF. In nucleotides, the CDR3 is TGCAGTGCTAGAGACCCGACAGAGTTCGGAAACACCATATATTTT.

As regards this clonotype: The junction departs from the called germline gene at one end, perhaps through a read error. The CDR3 loop is CSAGGHSDRPKHF. In DNA form, the CDR3 reads TGCAGTGCTGGGGGTCACTCGGATCGGCCCAAGCATTTT. V usage is TRBV20-1 and J usage is TRBJ1-5; a weak D match, TRBD1 (5 bases). CDR3 length: 13 residues. Per the germline V gene, CDR1 is DFQATT and CDR2 is SNEGSKA (reference sequence).

This rearrangement joins TRBV7-3 to TRBJ2-1, with D possibly being TRBD1 (6 bases). Deletions cut 4 bases from V and 7 bases from J, with 14 bases between. This CDR3 contains 14 residues. Looked up from germline, CDR1 is SGHTA and CDR2 is FQGTGA. The CDR3 sequence is CASSSHPTGNEQFF. The CDR3 bases are TGTGCCAGCAGCTCACACCCCACAGGGAATGAGCAGTTCTTC.

This clonotype has more than one count but fewer than ten. The rearrangement joins TRBV20-1 to TRBJ2-3; TRBD2 agrees at 14 bases. The V and J ends lost 4 bases and 10 bases, in that order; junction bases with no gene match: 7. The CDR3 contains 14 residues. Germline loops: CDR1 DFQATT, CDR2 SNEGSKA (reference sequence). The CDR3 is CSAKTSGGAGAQYF. CDR3 nucleotide sequence: TGCAGTGCTAAGACTAGCGGGGGGGCCGGGGCGCAGTATTTT.

This clonotype turned up a few times. The chain carries TRBV7-2 and TRBJ1-1; possibly TRBD1 for D (5 bases). Trimming left V 5 bases short and J 1 base short, with 11 bases between. Germline V gene lookup returns CDR1 SGHTA and CDR2 FQGNSA. This CDR3 is built from 14 residues. The DNA for the CDR3 is TGTGCCAGCAGCACCGGGACCGAGAACACTGAAGCTTTCTTT. This codes for CASSTGTENTEAFF.

This clonotype has more than one count but fewer than ten. The chain carries TRBV5-1 and TRBJ2-5; TRBD1 matches 9 bases. Per the germline V gene, CDR1 is SGHRS and CDR2 is YFSETQ. There are 15 residues in the CDR3. After removal of 8 bases from V and 5 bases from J, the junction contained 13 bases not matched to a gene. In DNA, the CDR3 is TGCGCCAGTGGATCCGGGACAGGGCGTTCGGAGACCCAGTACTTC. Translating gives CASGSGTGRSETQYF. Supplemented by reference TRBV5-1 and TRBJ2-5, the full variable domain reads KAGVTQTPRYLIKTRGQQVTLSCSPISGHRSVSWYQQTPGQGLQFLFEYFSETQRNKGNFPGRFSGRQFSNSRSEMNVSTLELGDSALYLCASGSGTGRSETQYFGPGTRLLVL.

V gene TRBV12-3 or TRBV12-4 combines with J gene TRBJ1-1; the D is unclear. V was cut by 5 bases and J by 4 bases, with 11 bases left in between. This CDR3 spans 13 amino acids. CDR3 loop: CASSPSRFTEAFF. In DNA, the CDR3 is TGTGCCAGCAGTCCGTCCAGGTTCACTGAAGCTTTCTTT.

The rearrangement links TRBV6-6 to TRBJ1-2, with 7 bases lining up with TRBD1. J lost 8 bases, V lost 4 bases, and 10 bases had no gene match. Germline V gene data show CDR1 as MNHNY and CDR2 as SVGAGI (reference sequence). The CDR3 has 14 residues. The CDR3, as DNA: TGTGCCAGCAGTTCCGGGACAGTCATTCGCGGCTACACCTTC. Translated, it gives CASSSGTVIRGYTF.

There are a few counts of this clonotype. The chain joins TRBV12-3 or TRBV12-4 to TRBJ1-6, with a tentative D call TRBD1 (5 bases). V was shortened by 5 bases and J by 5 bases, with 13 bases between the two germline ends. This CDR3 contains 15 residues. For the CDR3, the DNA is TGTGCCAGCAGTGCGCTGGACAAGAATAATTCACCCCTCCACTTT. Encoded protein: CASSALDKNNSPLHF.

V is TRBV3-1 and J is TRBJ2-7, with 8 positions matching TRBD1. The CDR3 is 15 residues long. The germline V gene has CDR1 LGHDT and CDR2 YNNKEL (reference sequence). The V gene end was trimmed by 4 bases and the J gene end by 3 bases; junction bases not matched to a gene: 8. CDR3 sequence: CASSLYQGAVYEQYF. In DNA form, the CDR3 reads TGTGCCAGCAGCCTATACCAGGGGGCGGTCTACGAGCAGTACTTC.

V usage is TRBV7-2 and J usage is TRBJ1-3, with D possibly TRBD1 on 5 matching bases. The V end lost 3 bases, the J end lost 11 bases, and 11 bases lay between the germline ends. CDR3 length: 12 amino acids. From germline, CDR1 is SGHTA and CDR2 FQGNSA. The CDR3: CASSFTGGPIYF. CDR3 nucleotides: TGTGCCAGCAGCTTTACTGGGGGACCCATATATTTT. The full variable domain, in which reference TRBV7-2 and TRBJ1-3 provide the parts outside the CDR3, is GAGVSQSPSNKVTEKGKDVELRCDPISGHTALYWYRQSLGQGLEFLIYFQGNSAPDKSGLPSDRFSAERTGGSVSTLTIQRTQQEDSAVYLCASSFTGGPIYFGEGSWLTVV.

This clonotype was detected a few times. The chain recombines TRBV6-5 with TRBJ2-1; TRBD2 aligns across 12 bases. The germline CDR1 and CDR2 sequences are MNHEY and SVGAGI. The CDR3 runs to 15 residues. The junction had 6 bases not matched to a gene; V was cut back by 8 bases and J by 4 bases. The CDR3 DNA reads TGTGCCAGCTGGAGGCTAGCGGGGGGGTACAATGAGCAGTTCTTC. This sequence encodes CASWRLAGGYNEQFF.

CDR3 in DNA: TGCGCCAGCAGCTACGGGGACCAGGGTAGCGGCGGCTACACCTTC. This gives the protein CASSYGDQGSGGYTF. The J gene is TRBJ1-2, the V gene TRBV5-1, with a possible D match to TRBD1 (5 bases). The CDR3 covers 15 residues. Trimming took off 3 bases at V and 8 bases at J, with 20 bases between the two ends. In germline, CDR1 is SGHRS, CDR2 YFSETQ.

This clonotype was seen a few times. The V gene is TRBV18, the J gene TRBJ2-4; maybe TRBD1 (6 bases). The CDR3 consists of 17 residues. V was pared by 0 bases and J by 0 bases, with 12 bases between. CDR1 KGHSH and CDR2 LQKENI come from the germline V gene. DNA of the CDR3: TGTGCCAGCTCACCACCGTCCAGGGGCCTAGCCAAAAACATTCAGTACTTC. It translates to CASSPPSRGLAKNIQYF.

The rearrangement joins TRBV3-1 to TRBJ1-6; 12 nucleotides agree with TRBD1. With V trimmed by 5 bases and J by 8 bases, 7 bases remained unmatched. CDR1 is LGHDT and CDR2 is YNNKEL in the germline V gene (reference sequence). This CDR3 is 16 amino acids long. The CDR3 bases are TGTGCCAGCAGCAGAAGGGACAGGGGGCTCTATTCACCCCTCCACTTT. Encoded protein: CASSRRDRGLYSPLHF.

The chain combines TRBV5-1 with TRBJ2-7, with 9 nucleotides matching TRBD2. Per the germline V gene, CDR1 is SGHRS and CDR2 is YFSETQ. Germline trimming cut 4 bases from V and 6 bases from J; bases unmatched to any gene: 8. The CDR3 is 14 amino acids. The CDR3 is CASSTTSGGLEQYV. In DNA, the CDR3 is TGCGCCAGCAGCACTACGAGCGGGGGGCTCGAGCAGTACGTC.

This clonotype was found a few times. The chain couples TRBV5-5 to TRBJ1-5, with D unclear. The CDR3 has 14 amino acids. V lost 3 bases to trimming and J lost 3 bases, with 10 bases between them. CDR1 is SGHKS and CDR2 is YYEKEE in the germline V gene (reference sequence). The CDR3 nucleotides read TGTGCCAGCAGCTCCAGGCAAATCAATCAGCCCCAGCATTTT. This codes for CASSSRQINQPQHF.